Below are 14 T cell receptor beta chains sequenced from a single sample in a study of PD-1 blockade in classical Hodgkin lymphoma. Relapse after autologous stem cell transplantation occurred in every patient, and brentuximab vedotin exposure varied. The protocol was immunoSEQ multiplex PCR, while the TCRdb copy is restricted to in-frame clones and leaves out a portion. The sample records about 50,000 clones, 73% being singletons. The starting material was peripheral blood mononuclear cells (PBMCs), obtained before the second cycle of nivolumab. Receptors originate from a human donor with classical Hodgkin lymphoma.

On this clone itself: Other DNA sequences in the same sample also yield this CDR3. The chain is built from TRBV9 and TRBJ2-7; D ambiguous. The CDR3 is 13 residues long. The V end was cut by 0 bases, the J end by 0 bases, with 4 bases between. Germline assignment: CDR1 SGDLS and CDR2 YYNGEE. The CDR3 sequence is CASSVAPSYEQYF. In DNA, the CDR3 is TGTGCCAGCAGCGTAGCTCCCTCCTACGAGCAGTACTTC. Full variable domain (rest looked up from reference TRBV9 and TRBJ2-7): DSGVTQTPKHLITATGQRVTLRCSPRSGDLSVYWYQQSLDQGLQFLIQYYNGEERAKGNILERFSAQQFPDLHSELNLSSLELGDSALYFCASSVAPSYEQYFGPGTRLTVT.

This chain connects TRBV10-3 to TRBJ2-7, with D tentatively TRBD1 (5 bases). From germline, CDR1 is ENHRY and CDR2 SYGVKD. The CDR3 covers 14 residues. V lost 3 bases and J lost 4, with 13 bases in between. CDR3 amino acids: CAISEGPGLYEQYF. The CDR3 DNA sequence: TGTGCCATCAGTGAAGGGCCAGGGCTGTACGAGCAGTACTTC.

This clone appeared a few times. The J gene is TRBJ2-7, the V gene TRBV9; tentative D call: TRBD2 (6 bases). V shed 4 bases and J shed 3 bases, with 14 bases lying between them. Germline values: CDR1 SGDLS, CDR2 YYNGEE. The length of the CDR3 is 14 residues. In DNA form, the CDR3 reads TGTGCCAGCAGCAGCGAGGGAGGTGGCTACGAGCAGTACTTC. Its protein product is CASSSEGGGYEQYF.

This clone was found once. The V and J genes are TRBV19 and TRBJ1-3; 9 bases match TRBD1. V was pared by 5 bases and J by 0 bases, with 2 bases of the junction left unmatched. Per the germline V gene, CDR1 is LNHDA and CDR2 is SQIVND (reference sequence). CDR3 size: 15 residues. CDR3 in DNA: TGTGCCAGTAGTGTGGACAGGGGCTCTGGAAACACCATATATTTT. Protein product: CASSVDRGSGNTIYF.

J is TRBJ2-3 and V is TRBV7-9; D not certain. The CDR3 length is 15 residues. Germline CDR1 reads SEHNR; CDR2 reads FQNEAQ (reference sequence). Trimming took off 1 base at V and 2 bases at J, with 10 bases between the two ends. CDR3 in DNA: TGTGCCAGCAGCTTAGGTCCCTTACCCACAGATACGCAGTATTTT. It is translated as CASSLGPLPTDTQYF.

The rearrangement uses TRBV28 and TRBJ2-3, with a possible D match to TRBD2 (6 bases). Looked up from germline, CDR1 is MDHEN and CDR2 is SYDVKM. This CDR3 has 15 amino acids. V shed 5 bases and J shed 4 bases, with 16 bases lying between them. The CDR3 DNA sequence: TGTGCCAGCAGTCCCATCCGCGGGACGGCAGATACGCAGTATTTT. It yields the protein CASSPIRGTADTQYF.

The CDR3 DNA follows: TGCGCCAGCACCTGGGGGGGCACAGATACGCAGTATTTT. Its protein product is CASTWGGTDTQYF. J is TRBJ2-3 and V is TRBV5-1; D may be TRBD2 (6 bases). V was pared by 6 bases and J by 1 base, with 9 bases between. Germline values: CDR1 SGHRS, CDR2 YFSETQ. This CDR3 spans 13 amino acids. The full variable domain, with the rest looked up from reference TRBV5-1 and TRBJ2-3, is KAGVTQTPRYLIKTRGQQVTLSCSPISGHRSVSWYQQTPGQGLQFLFEYFSETQRNKGNFPGRFSGRQFSNSRSEMNVSTLELGDSALYLCASTWGGTDTQYFGPGTRLTVL.

This clone was seen only a few times. The chain's CDR3 is CASSQGRSGANVLTF. The CDR3 coding sequence is TGTGCCAGCAGCCAAGGACGTTCTGGGGCCAACGTCCTGACTTTC. The chain couples TRBV14 to TRBJ2-6; D gene uncertain. CDR3 length: 15 amino acids. Germline assignment: CDR1 SGHDN and CDR2 FVKESK. V gave up 1 base and J gave up 1 base, with 5 bases separating them.

This chain links TRBV7-9 with TRBJ2-5; D gene uncertain. The CDR3 consists of 12 residues. The germline CDR1 and CDR2 sequences are SEHNR and FQNEAQ (reference sequence). V shed 4 bases and J shed 5 bases, with 8 bases lying between them. CDR3: CASSSLRETQYF. The CDR3 nucleotides read TGTGCCAGCAGCTCCCTCCGGGAGACCCAGTACTTC.

V and J are TRBV6-5 and TRBJ1-2; no firm D call. Trimming took off 1 base at V and 9 bases at J, with 12 bases between the two ends. The CDR3 sequence is 13 residues long. The germline gives CDR1 MNHEY, CDR2 SVGAGI. The CDR3 nucleotides read TGTGCCAGCAGTTACTTAAACGCGATGAGCTACACCTTC. This sequence encodes CASSYLNAMSYTF.

The V and J genes are TRBV30 and TRBJ1-4; 7 nucleotides align to TRBD1. CDR1 is GTSNPN and CDR2 is SVGIG in the germline V gene (reference sequence). CDR3 length equals 14 residues. V was pared by 4 bases and J by 3 bases, with 5 bases of the junction left unmatched. CDR3 region: CAWNRGSANEKLFF. CDR3 coding DNA: TGTGCCTGGAACAGGGGTTCGGCTAATGAAAAACTGTTTTTT. The full variable domain, completed using reference TRBV30 and TRBJ1-4, is SQTIHQWPATLVQPVGSPLSLECTVEGTSNPNLYWYRQAAGRGLQLLFYSVGIGQISSEVPQNLSASRPQDRQFILSSKKLLLSDSGFYLCAWNRGSANEKLFFGSGTQLSVL.

V is TRBV6-1 and J is TRBJ1-2, with D maybe TRBD1 (5 bases). This CDR3 region has 14 residues. The germline V gene has CDR1 MNHNS and CDR2 SASEGT. The V and J ends lost 8 bases and 0 bases respectively, with 13 bases between them. In DNA, the CDR3 is TGTGCCAGCGATCTGACAGTACCTAACTATGGCTACACCTTC. As protein: CASDLTVPNYGYTF.

The genes are TRBV30 and TRBJ1-5; the match to TRBD1 covers 11 bases. CDR1 and CDR2 (germline): GTSNPN, SVGIG (reference sequence). V shed 7 bases, J shed 3 bases, and the junction held 5 bases outside the gene matches. The CDR3 contains 14 residues. The CDR3: CASGTGGINQPQHF. In DNA form, the CDR3 reads TGTGCCTCAGGGACAGGGGGAATCAATCAGCCCCAGCATTTT.

CDR3 coding DNA: TGTGCCAGCAGCTTAGAGGGGGTGAACACTGAAGCTTTCTTT. Translated: CASSLEGVNTEAFF. This rearrangement joins TRBV7-9 to TRBJ1-1, with a tentative D call TRBD1 (6 bases). V was trimmed by 1 base and J by 0 bases, leaving 6 bases between them. The V gene's germline CDR1 is SEHNR and CDR2 FQNEAQ (reference sequence). CDR3 length: 14 residues. Full variable domain (missing parts from reference TRBV7-9 and TRBJ1-1): DTGVSQNPRHKITKRGQNVTFRCDPISEHNRLYWYRQTLGQGPEFLTYFQNEAQLEKSRLLSDRFSAERPKGSFSTLEIQRTEQGDSAMYLCASSLEGVNTEAFFGQGTRLTVV.